This T cell receptor beta chain is drawn from a study of T cells in Graves' hyperthyroidism and ophthalmopathy. Study background: Upon initial diagnosis and before any treatment, peripheral blood was collected.

Ten or more counts support this clonotype. Clinical symptoms, serum thyroxine and TRAb, thyroid ultrasound and orbital computed tomography were used for the diagnoses. Germline V gene data show CDR1 as SGDLS and CDR2 as YYNGEE. This CDR3 region has 15 residues. V lost 2 bases, J lost 7 bases, and 18 bases lay in between. TCR beta CDR3 region amplification was performed from RNA transcripts. The TCR CDR3 was amplified in a first-round RT-PCR using the HTBI primer set. TCRdb re-called the multiplex PCR reads with MiXCR, one entry per CDR3 protein. This sample has hundreds of thousands of distinct CDR3 sequences; 15% to 17% occur once, and the top ten carry over 12%.

This receptor was taken from a woman between 18 and 30 years old with Graves' hyperthyroidism. Material: blood. The chain has TRBV9 and TRBJ1-1, with unresolved D. The CDR3 bases are TGTGCCAGCAGCGTCGGTGGGGTGCCGTGGAATGAAGCTTTCTTT. Its protein is CASSVGGVPWNEAFF.